The 26 T cell receptor beta chains below were found in one sample sequenced in a study of T cells in Graves' hyperthyroidism and ophthalmopathy. TCR beta CDR3 sequences were amplified from RNA transcripts. The HTBI primer set was used in a first-round RT-PCR of the TCR CDR3. TCRdb fed the multiplex PCR reads into MiXCR, producing one record per CDR3 protein. The sample holds over 700,000 distinct CDR3 sequences, approximately 18% seen once. Sequencing was carried out using blood. These receptors were collected from a woman aged 45-65 years with Graves' hyperthyroidism that later progressed to Graves' ophthalmopathy.

V gene TRBV6-1 combines with J gene TRBJ2-7; 7 bases match TRBD1. The junction had 7 bases not matched to a gene; V was cut back by 5 bases and J by 0 bases. Germline loops: CDR1 MNHNS, CDR2 SASEGT. The length of the CDR3 is 15 residues. This chain's CDR3 is CASSPYRGRSYEQYF. The CDR3 nucleotides are TGTGCCAGCAGTCCCTACAGGGGTCGCTCCTACGAGCAGTACTTC.

As for this clonotype: One end of the junction fails to match germline, which may point to a read error. This chain connects TRBV18 to TRBJ1-2; D may be TRBD1 (6 bases). Germline CDR1 and CDR2: KGHSH and LQKENI. This CDR3 spans 14 amino acids. The CDR3 nucleotides read TGTGCCAGCACACCGTCAACAGGGTCCTATGGCTACACCTTC. Its translation: CASTPSTGSYGYTF. Looking up the rest from reference TRBV18 and TRBJ1-2 gives the full variable domain: NAGVMQNPRHLVRRRGQEARLRCSPMKGHSHVYWYRQLPEEGLKFMVYLQKENIIDESGMPKERFSAEFPKEGPSILRIQQVVRGDSAAYFCASTPSTGSYGYTFGSGTRLTVV.

This chain joins TRBV7-9 and TRBJ1-2; 9 bases line up with TRBD1. Germline loops: CDR1 SEHNR, CDR2 FQNEAQ (reference sequence). V lost 8 bases to trimming and J lost 5 bases; unmatched junction nucleotides: 9. The CDR3 totals 14 residues. The CDR3, as DNA: TGTGCCAGCGTTCCACAGGGGGCATTTTATGGCTACACCTTC. Residues: CASVPQGAFYGYTF.

There are a few counts of this clonotype. The chain employs TRBV20-1 and TRBJ1-6; 7 nucleotides align to TRBD1. The junction had 8 bases not matched to a gene; V was cut back by 4 bases and J by 5 bases. The length of the CDR3 is 15 residues. Germline loops: CDR1 DFQATT, CDR2 SNEGSKA (reference sequence). The CDR3 bases are TGCAGTGCTACCGCACCGGGACAGCATAATTCACCCCTCCACTTT. Its translation is CSATAPGQHNSPLHF.

The chain carries TRBV27 and TRBJ2-2; 9 bases agree with TRBD1. Germline V lookup: CDR1 MNHEY, CDR2 SMNVEV (reference sequence). J was trimmed by 6 bases and V by 6 bases; bases with no gene match: 11. The CDR3 consists of 16 residues. CDR3 bases: TGTGCCAGCAGATTTGGACAGGGGACCAACGCCGGGGAGCTGTTTTTT. Amino acid sequence: CASRFGQGTNAGELFF.

This clonotype was picked up a small number of times. The chain combines TRBV6-5 with TRBJ1-2, with D possibly TRBD1 on 5 matching bases. V was pared by 2 bases and J by 1 base, with 11 bases between. The germline V gene encodes CDR1 MNHEY and CDR2 SVGAGI. The CDR3 extends over 15 amino acids. The CDR3 protein is CASSYGDSLNYGYTF. CDR3 nucleotides: TGTGCCAGCAGTTACGGGGACTCTCTTAACTATGGCTACACCTTC.

The J gene is TRBJ2-2, the V gene TRBV5-1, with 7 bases that match TRBD1. CDR1 is SGHRS, CDR2 YFSETQ, per germline. Trimming removed 5 bases from V and 5 bases from J; junction bases left unmatched: 9. The CDR3 contains 15 residues. This CDR3 reads CASRLPGGETGELFF. DNA for the CDR3: TGCGCCAGCAGGCTCCCAGGGGGTGAAACCGGGGAGCTGTTTTTT.

V usage is TRBV5-1 and J usage is TRBJ1-1; no clear D. Between the trimmed V and J ends, which lost 3 bases and 4 bases, there was a span of 13 bases. The V gene's germline CDR1 is SGHRS and CDR2 YFSETQ. This CDR3 comprises 14 residues. CDR3 DNA: TGCGCCAGCAGCTGGGATAGGTTTGGCACTGAAGCTTTCTTT. It encodes CASSWDRFGTEAFF.

This chain links TRBV15 with TRBJ2-7; 8 nucleotides line up with TRBD1. Per germline, CDR1 LNHNV and CDR2 YYDKDF (reference sequence). The CDR3 covers 15 residues. V shed 4 bases, J shed 2 bases, and the junction held 7 bases outside the gene matches. CDR3 loop: CATSTERTGPYEQYF. Written as DNA, the CDR3 is TGTGCCACCAGCACTGAGCGGACAGGGCCCTACGAGCAGTACTTC.

This clonotype appeared many times. The J gene is TRBJ2-1, the V gene TRBV3-1; possible D gene TRBD1, 5 bases. The CDR3 covers 16 residues. Per germline, CDR1 LGHDT and CDR2 YNNKEL (reference sequence). Trimming pared 0 bases from V and 4 bases from J, leaving 13 bases between. The CDR3 is CASSQDQGRAYNEQFF. DNA of the CDR3: TGTGCCAGCAGCCAAGATCAGGGCAGGGCGTACAATGAGCAGTTCTTC.

This clonotype was seen at least ten times. This chain connects TRBV7-8 to TRBJ2-1, with 9 nucleotides matching TRBD2. Germline CDR1 and CDR2: SGHVS and FQNEAQ. This CDR3 region has 19 residues. V shed 5 bases and J 0 bases; nucleotides not matched to a gene: 14. The CDR3 loop is CASSKRAGLAGSSYNEQFF. CDR3 coding DNA: TGTGCCAGCAGCAAAAGGGCGGGGCTAGCGGGGAGCTCCTACAATGAGCAGTTCTTC.

This rearrangement joins TRBV5-1 to TRBJ2-3; D is undetermined. Looked up from germline, CDR1 is SGHRS and CDR2 is YFSETQ. The CDR3 consists of 14 residues. V gave up 4 bases and J gave up 3 bases, with 12 bases separating them. The CDR3 loop is CASSPTPRTDTQYF. CDR3 in DNA: TGCGCCAGCAGCCCCACCCCCAGGACAGATACGCAGTATTTT.

The rearrangement uses TRBV15 and TRBJ2-3; TRBD2 matches at 8 bases. Losses at the gene ends were 1 base for V and 1 base for J; bases not matched to a gene: 1. CDR1 and CDR2 (germline): LNHNV, YYDKDF (reference sequence). The CDR3 is 15 amino acids. CDR3 residues: CATSRVSGGTDTQYF. The CDR3 bases are TGTGCCACCAGCAGAGTTAGCGGGGGCACAGATACGCAGTATTTT.

V gene TRBV2 combines with J gene TRBJ2-7; D ambiguous. This CDR3 has 13 amino acids. Germline assignment: CDR1 SNHLY and CDR2 FYNNEI. With 1 base removed from V and 4 bases from J, the gap between germline ends came to 8 bases. This CDR3 is CASSEGTPYEQYF. CDR3 nucleotides: TGTGCCAGCAGTGAAGGTACACCTTACGAGCAGTACTTC.

This clonotype was counted at least ten times. The chain links TRBV3-1 to TRBJ1-1; D gene ambiguous. Trimming took off 1 base at V and 4 bases at J, with 13 bases between the two ends. Germline assignment: CDR1 LGHDT and CDR2 YNNKEL (reference sequence). The CDR3 length is 15 residues. The CDR3 DNA reads TGTGCCAGCAGCCAAGGTAGCTTAAGGGCCACTGAAGCTTTCTTT. This gives the protein CASSQGSLRATEAFF.

The V call is TRBV4-2, the J call TRBJ1-5; 9 bases align to TRBD1. Germline values: CDR1 LGHNA, CDR2 YNFKEQ. Unmatched junction bases numbered 3, after V lost 1 base and J lost 5 bases. The CDR3 totals 15 residues. This CDR3 is CASSQGDRADQPQHF. DNA of the CDR3: TGTGCCAGCAGCCAAGGGGACAGGGCGGATCAGCCCCAGCATTTT.

The chain links TRBV29-1 to TRBJ2-5; tentatively, D is TRBD1 (6 bases). CDR3 size: 12 residues. Germline V lookup: CDR1 SQVTM, CDR2 ANQGSEA. V was cut by 4 bases and J by 2 bases, with 8 bases left in between. The CDR3 sequence is CSVGTVQETQYF. CDR3 nucleotide sequence: TGCAGCGTTGGGACAGTTCAAGAGACCCAGTACTTC.

This clonotype was counted only a few times. V and J are TRBV14 and TRBJ1-2; 8 bases are shared with TRBD1. Looked up from germline, CDR1 is SGHDN and CDR2 is FVKESK. V was clipped by 0 bases and J by 3 bases; unmatched bases: 3. The CDR3 length is 15 residues. The CDR3 coding sequence is TGTGCCAGCAGCCAAGACCGGACAGGGCACTATGGCTACACCTTC. Its translation: CASSQDRTGHYGYTF.

This clonotype was counted ten times or more. The CDR3 loop reads CASRDRAAEALGLWNTIYF. In nucleotides, the CDR3 is TGTGCCAGCAGAGACAGGGCAGCAGAGGCTCTGGGGTTATGGAACACCATATATTTT. The genes are TRBV2 and TRBJ1-3; 7 bases fit TRBD1. Per the germline V gene, CDR1 is SNHLY and CDR2 is FYNNEI. The CDR3 length is 19 residues. V lost 6 bases to trimming and J lost 7 bases; unmatched junction nucleotides: 24.

Many counts were recorded for this clonotype. The chain uses TRBV5-8 and TRBJ2-3; D not certain. CDR3 length: 15 residues. V lost 5 bases and J 2 bases, leaving 15 bases between the germline ends. Germline-derived CDR1 and CDR2 are SGHTS and YDEGEE. CDR3 in DNA: TGTGCCAGCAGTTATGACCGCGAGTTCACAGATACGCAGTATTTT. Encoded protein: CASSYDREFTDTQYF.

The chain is built from TRBV5-4 and TRBJ2-2; 9 bases line up with TRBD2. Germline V lookup: CDR1 SGHNT, CDR2 YYREEE (reference sequence). Trimming removed 3 bases from V and 2 bases from J; junction bases left unmatched: 5. The CDR3 contains 16 residues. CDR3 sequence reads: CASSWRLAVNTGELFF. The CDR3 coding sequence is TGTGCCAGCAGCTGGAGACTAGCGGTAAACACCGGGGAGCTGTTTTTT.

This clonotype was detected many times. This rearrangement joins TRBV12-3 or TRBV12-4 to TRBJ2-2; 7 bases match TRBD1. The ends lost 4 bases at V and 6 bases at J; junction bases unmatched: 8. This CDR3 spans 15 amino acids. DNA for the CDR3: TGTGCCAGCAGTTCCCACGTCGACAGGGCCGGGGAGCTGTTTTTT. Protein product: CASSSHVDRAGELFF.

This clonotype has just one count. The chain is built from TRBV7-9 and TRBJ2-2; no firm D call. This CDR3 contains 14 residues. CDR1 and CDR2 from the germline V gene are SEHNR and FQNEAQ (reference sequence). V was pared by 3 bases and J by 5 bases, with 10 bases between. The DNA of the CDR3 is TGTGCCAGCAGCTTCGGCCCTAGGACCGGGGAGCTGTTTTTT. Amino acids: CASSFGPRTGELFF. Supplemented by reference TRBV7-9 and TRBJ2-2, the full variable domain reads DTGVSQNPRHKITKRGQNVTFRCDPISEHNRLYWYRQTLGQGPEFLTYFQNEAQLEKSRLLSDRFSAERPKGSFSTLEIQRTEQGDSAMYLCASSFGPRTGELFFGEGSRLTVL.

V gene TRBV6-1 combines with J gene TRBJ1-2; TRBD1 matches at 9 bases. The ends lost 6 bases at V and 0 bases at J; junction bases unmatched: 11. The CDR3 totals 17 residues. Per the germline V gene, CDR1 is MNHNS and CDR2 is SASEGT. The CDR3: CASREWGQGPPNYGYTF. The CDR3 nucleotides read TGTGCCAGCAGGGAGTGGGGACAGGGTCCTCCTAACTATGGCTACACCTTC.

V and J are TRBV19 and TRBJ1-2, with D perhaps TRBD1 (6 bases). In germline, CDR1 is LNHDA, CDR2 SQIVND (reference sequence). Trimming left V 6 bases short and J 7 bases short, with 15 bases between. This CDR3 comprises 13 residues. CDR3 residues: CASRRNRERGYTF. The CDR3 DNA sequence: TGTGCCAGTAGGCGAAACAGGGAACGTGGCTACACCTTC.

This clonotype was seen a handful of times. The chain employs TRBV7-9 and TRBJ2-3, with TRBD2 matching over 9 bases. Germline CDR1 reads SEHNR; CDR2 reads FQNEAQ (reference sequence). V lost 4 bases, J lost 3 bases, and 5 bases stayed unmatched. This CDR3 is built from 15 residues. For the CDR3, the DNA is TGTGCCAGCAGCTCCCCTAGCGGGGTTACAGATACGCAGTATTTT. It specifies CASSSPSGVTDTQYF.